This entry concerns a single TCR beta chain. Only in-frame clones appear in the TCRdb table, and some are missing; sequencing was by immunoSEQ multiplex PCR. The sample includes roughly 310,000 clones, 75% to 90% seen only once; the top ten take approximately 9.8%. The sample comes from a study of blood T cell repertoires in COVID-19. This sequence originates from a woman aged 40 to 50 who had recovered from COVID-19. Input material: PBMCs or T cells enriched from blood (not recorded which).

For the CDR3, the DNA is TGCAGCGTAGATCTATCGGGACTAGCGGAAGAGACCCAGTACTTC. It is translated as CSVDLSGLAEETQYF. The V and J genes are TRBV29-1 and TRBJ2-5; TRBD2 matches 11 bases. V was pared by 6 bases and J by 3 bases, with 9 bases of the junction left unmatched. The germline V gene has CDR1 SQVTM and CDR2 ANQGSEA. This CDR3 contains 15 residues.